Sequencing of this T cell receptor (beta chain) was carried out in a study of blood T cell repertoires in COVID-19. About the research overall: COVID-19 samples, acute and convalescent, were from the United States, Italy and Spain.

Profiled with immunoSEQ multiplex PCR; TCRdb holds only in-frame clones, not every one. The sample shows 200,000 to 250,000 clones, around four fifths of them seen only once. Enrolled during active infection, Seattle patients were then followed longitudinally. The CDR3 spans 15 residues. V lost 3 bases to trimming and J lost 1 base, with 12 bases between them. The germline gives CDR1 KGHSH, CDR2 LQKENI. The J gene is TRBJ1-1, the V gene TRBV18; a possible D gene is TRBD1 (5 bases). The sequenced sample consisted of peripheral blood. The sequence derives from a woman older than 75 with COVID-19, enrolled during active disease. CDR3 in amino acids: CASSPRQRKNTEAFF. CDR3 in DNA: TGTGCCAGCTCACCTCGACAGCGTAAGAACACTGAAGCTTTCTTT.